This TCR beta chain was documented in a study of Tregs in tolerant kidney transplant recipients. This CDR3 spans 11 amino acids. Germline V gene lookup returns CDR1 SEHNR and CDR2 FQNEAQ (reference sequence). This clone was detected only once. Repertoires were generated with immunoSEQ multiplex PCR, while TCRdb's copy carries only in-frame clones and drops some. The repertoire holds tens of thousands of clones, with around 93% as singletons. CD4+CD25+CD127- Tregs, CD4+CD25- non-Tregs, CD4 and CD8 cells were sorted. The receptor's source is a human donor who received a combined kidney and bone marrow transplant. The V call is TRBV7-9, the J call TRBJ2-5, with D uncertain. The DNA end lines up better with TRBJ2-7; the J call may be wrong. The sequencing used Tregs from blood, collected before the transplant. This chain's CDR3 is CASSLSYEQYF. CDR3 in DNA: TGTGCCAGCAGCCTGTCCTACGAGCAGTACTTC.